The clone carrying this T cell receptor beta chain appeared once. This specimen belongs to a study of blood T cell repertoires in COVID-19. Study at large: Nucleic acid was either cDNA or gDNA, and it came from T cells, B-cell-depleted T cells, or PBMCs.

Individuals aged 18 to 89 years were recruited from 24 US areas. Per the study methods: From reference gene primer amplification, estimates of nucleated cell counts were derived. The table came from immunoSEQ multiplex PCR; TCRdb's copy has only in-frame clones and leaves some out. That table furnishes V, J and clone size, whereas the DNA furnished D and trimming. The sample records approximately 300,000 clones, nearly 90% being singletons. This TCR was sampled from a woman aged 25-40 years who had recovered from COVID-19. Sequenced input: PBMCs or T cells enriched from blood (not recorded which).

The CDR3 DNA is TGTGCCAGCAGCCCTACTCACAGGGAGGGCAATGAGCAGTTCTTC. Translating it yields CASSPTHREGNEQFF. The chain employs TRBV13 and TRBJ2-1; D might be TRBD2 (7 bases). V was trimmed by 5 bases and J by 6 bases, leaving 17 bases between them. Per the germline V gene, CDR1 is PRHDT and CDR2 is FYEKMQ (reference sequence). The CDR3 is made up of 15 amino acids.